The entry below describes one T cell receptor beta chain. Germline V gene sequence: CDR1 LNHDA, CDR2 SQIVND (reference sequence). The CDR3 has 17 amino acids. Trimming removed 3 bases from V and 1 base from J, with 16 bases in between. The record originates from a study of OX40 agonist ivuxolimab in advanced cancers. Study background: Partial responses occurred in three patients (one hepatocellular carcinoma, two cutaneous melanoma).

The method was immunoSEQ multiplex PCR; TCRdb's version includes in-frame clones alone and lacks a portion of them. The repertoire holds about 83,000 clones, with under 95% as singletons. Collection of blood occurred at baseline, at cycle 4 day 1, and at cycle 7 day 1. The V gene is TRBV19, the J gene TRBJ2-4; tentatively, D is TRBD2 (5 bases). This clonotype originated in an adult with an advanced solid tumor such as melanoma, head and neck, liver or kidney cancer. This material consisted of CD4+ or CD8+ T cells sorted from blood, taken in a trial of the OX40 agonist ivuxolimab. The CDR3 DNA is TGTGCCAGTAGTATCCCCCGCGGAATAGCGGCCAAAAACATTCAGTACTTC. It encodes CASSIPRGIAAKNIQYF.